This T cell receptor beta chain was obtained from a study of control samples from healthy donors and cancer patients. The data were produced by immunoSEQ multiplex PCR, yet TCRdb's version contains in-frame clones alone and is incomplete. The profile shows more than 75,000 clones, under 90% of them singletons. V was clipped by 7 bases and J by 4 bases, with 13 bases between them. Looked up from germline, CDR1 is MNHEY and CDR2 is SVGAGI. CDR3 length equals 13 residues. The chain employs TRBV6-5 and TRBJ2-5, with TRBD1 as a possible D gene (6 bases). Input material: blood. The receptor was isolated from a man aged 50-60 years in good health. The CDR3 bases are TGTGCCAGCACTGGTGGGGGCGGAGAGACCCAGTACTTC. Amino acids: CASTGGGGETQYF.